Following are 17 T cell receptor beta chains from one sample sequenced in a study of shared clonotypes between healthy human individuals. Profiling relied on immunoSEQ multiplex PCR, and the TCRdb table lists in-frame clones only, not all of them. The data contain around 2,100,000 clones, 85% to 95% of them singletons. CD45RO negativity and positive selection for CCR7 defined naive CD8 cells, a population that excluded terminally differentiated effector memory CD45RA+ cells. Sequencing was performed on naive CD8+ T cells sorted from blood. The source is a man between 18 and 35 years old in good health.

The rearrangement links TRBV21-1 to TRBJ2-7; TRBD2 is taken as the D call from the table, unchecked against the DNA. TRBV21-1 is an annotated pseudogene. The CDR3 is 12 residues long. Here the CDR3 reads CASRGLGYEQYF. CDR3 DNA sequence: TGTGCCAGCAGGGGACTAGGGTACGAGCAGTACTTC.

This clone was seen only once. In nucleotides, the CDR3 is TGTGCCAGCAGTTCTAGCGGGGGGAGCACCGGGGAGCTGTTTTTT. Translating gives CASSSSGGSTGELFF. The chain carries TRBV27 and TRBJ2-2, with 11 positions matching TRBD2. Germline V gives CDR1 MNHEY, CDR2 SMNVEV (reference sequence). This CDR3 is built from 15 residues. Trimming at V came to 4 bases and at J to 4 bases, leaving 2 bases not matched to a gene.

V usage is TRBV29-1 and J usage is TRBJ1-2; D is unclear. The CDR3 extends over 13 amino acids. Trimming cost V 5 bases and J 7 bases, with 17 bases left between them. From germline, CDR1 is SQVTM and CDR2 ANQGSEA. CDR3 amino acids: CSVSTWGLPGYTF. The CDR3 DNA sequence: TGCAGCGTTTCCACGTGGGGTTTGCCTGGCTACACCTTC. Supplemented by reference TRBV29-1 and TRBJ1-2, the full variable domain reads SAVISQKPSRDICQRGTSLTIQCQVDSQVTMMFWYRQQPGQSLTLIATANQGSEATYESGFVIDKFPISRPNLTFSTLTVSNMSPEDSSIYLCSVSTWGLPGYTFGSGTRLTVV.

This clone appeared once. V is TRBV6-5 and J is TRBJ2-7; 8 bases align to TRBD2. Germline loops: CDR1 MNHEY, CDR2 SVGAGI. With V trimmed by 6 bases and J by 5 bases, 9 bases remained unmatched. The CDR3 consists of 14 residues. Written as DNA, the CDR3 is TGTGCCAGCAGACCCCGGGGGGGCACAGACGAGCAGTACTTC. Protein: CASRPRGGTDEQYF.

The chain is built from TRBV30 and TRBJ2-1, with 9 bases identical to TRBD1. The V gene end was trimmed by 3 bases and the J gene end by 4 bases; junction bases not matched to a gene: 4. The length of the CDR3 is 14 residues. Germline-derived CDR1 and CDR2 are GTSNPN and SVGIG (reference sequence). In nucleotides, the CDR3 is TGTGCCTGGAGCGGGGACAGGGAGTACAATGAGCAGTTCTTC. It yields the protein CAWSGDREYNEQFF.

As concerns this clone: The identical CDR3 is also encoded by other nucleotide sequences in the sample. This chain connects TRBV28 to TRBJ2-5; the D gene is possibly TRBD1 (6 bases). CDR3 length equals 13 residues. Germline CDR1 MDHEN, CDR2 SYDVKM. Trimming cost V 3 bases and J 5 bases, with 10 bases left between them. The CDR3 protein is CASSFRGLETQYF. The CDR3 nucleotides read TGTGCCAGCAGTTTTAGGGGGTTGGAGACCCAGTACTTC.

This chain links TRBV2 with TRBJ2-7, with TRBD1 as a possible D gene (6 bases). This CDR3 has 12 amino acids. From germline, CDR1 is SNHLY and CDR2 FYNNEI. V dropped 7 bases and J dropped 4 bases, with 11 bases sitting between them. CDR3 nucleotide sequence: TGTGCCAGCACGTCAGGGGAGTACGAGCAGTACTTC. As protein: CASTSGEYEQYF. The entire variable domain, with the rest obtained from reference TRBV2 and TRBJ2-7, is as follows: EPEVTQTPSHQVTQMGQEVILRCVPISNHLYFYWYRQILGQKVEFLVSFYNNEISEKSEIFDDQFSVERPDGSNFTLKIRSTKLEDSAMYFCASTSGEYEQYFGPGTRLTVT.

The chain recombines TRBV5-1 with TRBJ2-7; 11 bases are a match to TRBD2. The ends lost 4 bases at V and 5 bases at J; junction bases unmatched: 8. The CDR3 is 15 amino acids. The germline V gene has CDR1 SGHRS and CDR2 YFSETQ. The CDR3 here is CASSDVLAGGDEQYF. CDR3 nucleotide sequence: TGCGCCAGCAGCGACGTCCTAGCGGGGGGCGACGAGCAGTACTTC.

The gene calls are TRBV4-3 and TRBJ2-1; D is uncertain. The ends were cut back, 4 bases at V and 7 bases at J, with 8 bases in the middle. CDR3 length equals 12 residues. In germline, CDR1 is LGHNA, CDR2 YSLEER. Here the CDR3 reads CASSLGVNEQFF. The CDR3 DNA is TGCGCCAGCAGCCTAGGAGTTAATGAGCAGTTCTTC.

This clone has only one observation. The chain has TRBV6-5 and TRBJ2-7; D not certain. This CDR3 contains 13 residues. Germline loops: CDR1 MNHEY, CDR2 SVGAGI. Trimming pared 4 bases from V and 0 bases from J, leaving 7 bases between. The CDR3 DNA follows: TGTGCCAGCAGTTTACAGATCTCCTACGAGCAGTACTTC. It codes for CASSLQISYEQYF.

About this clone: The junction departs from germline at one end; a sequencing error may be responsible. This sequence joins TRBV11-2 and TRBJ2-7, with D hard to call. This CDR3 has 14 amino acids. The germline gives CDR1 SGHAT, CDR2 FQNNGV. The chain's CDR3 is CASSAGDGPDEKYF. The CDR3 nucleotides are TGTGCCAGCAGCGCCGGCGACGGCCCCGACGAGAAGTACTTC. The full variable domain, rest sourced from reference TRBV11-2 and TRBJ2-7, is EAGVAQSPRYKIIEKRQSVAFWCNPISGHATLYWYQQILGQGPKLLIQFQNNGVVDDSQLPKDRFSAERLKGVDSTLKIQPAKLEDSAVYLCASSAGDGPDEKYFGPGTRLTVT.

This rearrangement joins TRBV4-3 to TRBJ1-5; D remains unclear. The CDR3 length is 17 residues. Trimming stripped 0 bases from V and 0 bases from J, with 12 bases between. CDR1 LGHNA and CDR2 YSLEER come from the germline V gene. CDR3 loop: CASSQDSHLDSNQPQHF. CDR3 in DNA: TGCGCCAGCAGCCAAGATTCCCACCTAGATAGCAATCAGCCCCAGCATTTT.

The chain uses TRBV27 and TRBJ1-2; perhaps TRBD1 as D (6 bases). Trimming pared 2 bases from V and 7 bases from J, leaving 11 bases between. The CDR3 is made up of 13 amino acids. CDR1 MNHEY and CDR2 SMNVEV come from the germline V gene (reference sequence). CDR3 sequence reads: CASSLEQGAGYTF. DNA for the CDR3: TGTGCCAGCAGTTTAGAACAGGGAGCTGGCTACACCTTC.

The chain joins TRBV19 to TRBJ1-3, with D unclear. From germline, CDR1 is LNHDA and CDR2 SQIVND (reference sequence). The CDR3 runs 12 residues. The V end was cut by 7 bases, the J end by 9 bases, with 13 bases between. CDR3 DNA sequence: TGTGCCAGTATGGGGTTAGATCGCACCATATATTTT. Its translation: CASMGLDRTIYF.

The V and J genes are TRBV4-1 and TRBJ2-7; 9 bases line up with TRBD2. The CDR3 is 17 amino acids. V shed 1 base and J 0 bases; nucleotides not matched to a gene: 7. CDR1 is MGHRA, CDR2 YSYEKL, per germline. CDR3 protein: CASSQGGASGVSYEQYF. In nucleotides, the CDR3 is TGCGCCAGCAGCCAAGGAGGTGCTAGCGGGGTCTCCTACGAGCAGTACTTC.

J is TRBJ2-7 and V is TRBV27; D unclear. This CDR3 has 15 amino acids. Germline V gene data show CDR1 as MNHEY and CDR2 as SMNVEV (reference sequence). V was pared by 5 bases and J by 2 bases, with 16 bases between. The CDR3 sequence: CASSPYRAPTYEQYF. CDR3 coding DNA: TGTGCCAGCAGTCCCTATAGGGCCCCCACCTACGAGCAGTACTTC.

The count of this clone is one. The rearrangement uses TRBV6-5 and TRBJ2-7; tentative D call: TRBD2 (5 bases). The CDR3 consists of 15 residues. V shed 5 bases and J shed 5 bases, with 19 bases lying between them. Germline values: CDR1 MNHEY, CDR2 SVGAGI. The CDR3 loop is CASSLDILWRDEQYF. CDR3 nucleotides: TGTGCCAGCAGTCTCGATATCTTATGGCGGGACGAGCAGTACTTC.